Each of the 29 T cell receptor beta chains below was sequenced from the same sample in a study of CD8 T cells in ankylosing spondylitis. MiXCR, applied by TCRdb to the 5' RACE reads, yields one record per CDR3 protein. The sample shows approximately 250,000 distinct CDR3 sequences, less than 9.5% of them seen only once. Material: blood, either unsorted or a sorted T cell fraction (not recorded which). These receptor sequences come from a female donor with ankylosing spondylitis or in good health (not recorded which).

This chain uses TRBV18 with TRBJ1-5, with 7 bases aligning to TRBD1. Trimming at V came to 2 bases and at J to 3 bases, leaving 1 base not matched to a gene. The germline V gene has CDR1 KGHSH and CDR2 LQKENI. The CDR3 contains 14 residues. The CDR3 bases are TGTGCCAGCTCACCAACAGGGGACAATCAGCCCCAGCATTTT. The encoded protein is CASSPTGDNQPQHF.

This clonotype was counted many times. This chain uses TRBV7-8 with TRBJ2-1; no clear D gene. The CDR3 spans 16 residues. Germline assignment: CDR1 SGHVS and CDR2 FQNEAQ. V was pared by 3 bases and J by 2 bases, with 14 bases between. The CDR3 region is CASSFRAVYPYNEQFF. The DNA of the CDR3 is TGTGCCAGCAGCTTCCGGGCCGTGTACCCCTACAATGAGCAGTTCTTC. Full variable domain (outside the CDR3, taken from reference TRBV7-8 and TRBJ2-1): GAGVSQSPRYKVAKRGQDVALRCDPISGHVSLFWYQQALGQGPEFLTYFQNEAQLDKSGLPSDRFFAERPEGSVSTLKIQRTQQEDSAVYLCASSFRAVYPYNEQFFGPGTRLTVL.

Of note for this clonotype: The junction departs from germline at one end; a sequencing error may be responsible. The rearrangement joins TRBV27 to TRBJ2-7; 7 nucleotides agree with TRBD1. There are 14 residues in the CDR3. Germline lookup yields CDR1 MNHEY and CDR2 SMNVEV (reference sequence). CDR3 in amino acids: CASSFTGDQNEQYF. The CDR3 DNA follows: TGTGCCAGCAGTTTCACAGGGGACCAAAACGAGCAATACTTC.

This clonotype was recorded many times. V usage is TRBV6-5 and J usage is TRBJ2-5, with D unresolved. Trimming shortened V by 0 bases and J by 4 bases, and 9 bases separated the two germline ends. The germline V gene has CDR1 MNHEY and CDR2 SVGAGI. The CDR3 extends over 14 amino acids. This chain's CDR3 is CASSYSGRRETQYF. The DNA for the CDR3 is TGTGCCAGCAGTTACTCGGGCAGAAGAGAGACCCAGTACTTC.

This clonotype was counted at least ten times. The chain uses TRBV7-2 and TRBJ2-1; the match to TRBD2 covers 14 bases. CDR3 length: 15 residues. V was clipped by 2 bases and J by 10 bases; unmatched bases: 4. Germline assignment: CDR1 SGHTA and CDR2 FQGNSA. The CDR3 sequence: CASSLKGLAGEEQFF. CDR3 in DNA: TGTGCCAGCAGCTTAAAGGGACTAGCGGGAGAGGAGCAGTTCTTC.

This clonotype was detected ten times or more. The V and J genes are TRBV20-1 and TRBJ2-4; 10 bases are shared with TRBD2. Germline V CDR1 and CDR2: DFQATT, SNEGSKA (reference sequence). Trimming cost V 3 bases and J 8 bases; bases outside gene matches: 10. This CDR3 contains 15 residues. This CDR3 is CSASSSSGSSDIQYF. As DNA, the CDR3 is TGCAGTGCTAGTAGTTCTAGCGGGAGTTCCGACATTCAGTACTTC.

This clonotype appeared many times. The CDR3 region is CASCMGGVNQPQHF. The DNA for the CDR3 is TGTGCCAGCTGCATGGGGGGGGTCAATCAGCCCCAGCATTTT. J is TRBJ1-5 and V is TRBV28; possibly TRBD1 for D (5 bases). The germline gives CDR1 MDHEN, CDR2 SYDVKM. V lost 8 bases, J lost 3 bases, and 14 bases lay in between. This CDR3 is built from 14 residues.

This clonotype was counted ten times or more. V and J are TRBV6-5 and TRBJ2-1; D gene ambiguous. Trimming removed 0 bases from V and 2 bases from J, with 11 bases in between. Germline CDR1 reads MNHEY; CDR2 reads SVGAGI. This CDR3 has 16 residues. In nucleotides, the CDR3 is TGTGCCAGCAGTTACTCGGCGAGTGGGGCCTACAATGAGCAGTTCTTC. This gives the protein CASSYSASGAYNEQFF.

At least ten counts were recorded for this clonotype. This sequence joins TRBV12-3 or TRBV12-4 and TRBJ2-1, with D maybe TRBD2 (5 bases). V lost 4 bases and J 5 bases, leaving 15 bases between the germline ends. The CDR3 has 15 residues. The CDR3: CASSSILREDNEQFF. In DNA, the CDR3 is TGTGCCAGCAGTTCGATTCTACGGGAAGACAATGAGCAGTTCTTC.

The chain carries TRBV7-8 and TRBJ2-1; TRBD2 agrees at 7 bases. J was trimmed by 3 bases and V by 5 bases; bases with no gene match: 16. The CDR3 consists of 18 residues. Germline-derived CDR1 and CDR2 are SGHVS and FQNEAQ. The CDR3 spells CASSTGLVGGRSYNEQFF. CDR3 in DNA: TGTGCCAGCAGCACTGGACTAGTGGGAGGGCGGAGCTACAATGAGCAGTTCTTC.

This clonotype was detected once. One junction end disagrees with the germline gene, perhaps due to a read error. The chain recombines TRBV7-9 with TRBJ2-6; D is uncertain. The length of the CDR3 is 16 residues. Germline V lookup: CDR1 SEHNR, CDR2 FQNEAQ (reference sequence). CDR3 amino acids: CASSLESGSGTNVLTF. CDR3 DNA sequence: TGTGCCAGCAGCTTAGAGTCCGGTTCTGGGACCAACGTCCTGACTTTC.

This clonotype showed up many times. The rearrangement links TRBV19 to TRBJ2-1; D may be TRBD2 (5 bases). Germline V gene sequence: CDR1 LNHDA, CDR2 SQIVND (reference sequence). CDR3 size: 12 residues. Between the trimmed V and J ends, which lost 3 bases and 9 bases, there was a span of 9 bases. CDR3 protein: CASSMDWGEQFF. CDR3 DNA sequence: TGTGCCAGTAGTATGGACTGGGGTGAGCAGTTCTTC.

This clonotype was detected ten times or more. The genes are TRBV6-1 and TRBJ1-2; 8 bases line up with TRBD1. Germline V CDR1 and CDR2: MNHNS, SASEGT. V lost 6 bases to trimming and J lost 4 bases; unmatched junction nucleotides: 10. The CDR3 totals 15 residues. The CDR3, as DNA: TGTGCCAGCAGCCCCCGGACAGGGTTGGTCTATGGCTACACCTTC. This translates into CASSPRTGLVYGYTF.

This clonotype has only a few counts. As DNA, the CDR3 is TGTGCCAGCAGCTTCGGGGGACTGCCTTTGGAGACCCAGTACTTC. It translates to CASSFGGLPLETQYF. This chain connects TRBV7-7 to TRBJ2-5; D is perhaps TRBD2 (6 bases). V was trimmed by 3 bases and J by 5 bases, leaving 16 bases between them. Germline-derived CDR1 and CDR2 are SSHAT and FNYEAQ (reference sequence). The CDR3 has 15 residues.

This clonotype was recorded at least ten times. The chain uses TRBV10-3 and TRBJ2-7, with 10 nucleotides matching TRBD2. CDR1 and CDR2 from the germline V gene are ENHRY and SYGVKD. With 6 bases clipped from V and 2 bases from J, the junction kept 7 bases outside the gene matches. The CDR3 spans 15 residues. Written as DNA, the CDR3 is TGTGCCATCAGGGCGACTAGCGGGCCGCCCTACGAGCAGTACTTC. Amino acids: CAIRATSGPPYEQYF.

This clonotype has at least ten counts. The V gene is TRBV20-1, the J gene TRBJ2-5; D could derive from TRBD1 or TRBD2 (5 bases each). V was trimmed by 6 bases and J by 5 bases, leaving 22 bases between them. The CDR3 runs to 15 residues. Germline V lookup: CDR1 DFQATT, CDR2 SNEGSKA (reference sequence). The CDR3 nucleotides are TGCAGTGCGGCCCCTTCGGGGCTGACGAGGGAGACCCAGTACTTC. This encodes CSAAPSGLTRETQYF.

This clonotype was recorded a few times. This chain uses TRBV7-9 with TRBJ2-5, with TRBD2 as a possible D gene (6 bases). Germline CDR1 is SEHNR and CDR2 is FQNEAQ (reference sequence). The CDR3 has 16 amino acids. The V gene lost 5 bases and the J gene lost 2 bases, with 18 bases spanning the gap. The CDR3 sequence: CASSRTRRGGQETQYF. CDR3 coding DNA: TGTGCCAGCAGCCGCACTAGGAGAGGAGGGCAAGAGACCCAGTACTTC.

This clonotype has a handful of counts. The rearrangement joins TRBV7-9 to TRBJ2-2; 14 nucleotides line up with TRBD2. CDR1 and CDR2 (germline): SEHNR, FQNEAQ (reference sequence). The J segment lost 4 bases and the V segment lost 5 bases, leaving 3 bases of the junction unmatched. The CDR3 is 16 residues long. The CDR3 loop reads CASSPGLAGATGELFF. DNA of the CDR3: TGTGCCAGCAGCCCGGGACTAGCGGGAGCCACCGGGGAGCTGTTTTTT.

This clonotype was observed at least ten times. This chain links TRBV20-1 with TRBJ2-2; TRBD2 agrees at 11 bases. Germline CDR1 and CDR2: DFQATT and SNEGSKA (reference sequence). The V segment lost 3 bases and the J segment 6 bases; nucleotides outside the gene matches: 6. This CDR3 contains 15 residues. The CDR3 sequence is CSASQLAGVSGELFF. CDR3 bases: TGCAGTGCTAGTCAACTAGCGGGAGTTTCCGGGGAGCTGTTTTTT.

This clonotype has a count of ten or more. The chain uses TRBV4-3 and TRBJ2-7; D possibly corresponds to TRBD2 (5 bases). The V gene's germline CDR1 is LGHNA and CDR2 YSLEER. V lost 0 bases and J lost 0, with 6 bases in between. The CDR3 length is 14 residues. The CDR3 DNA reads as TGCGCCAGCAGCCAAGATGACTACTCCTACGAGCAGTACTTC. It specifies CASSQDDYSYEQYF.

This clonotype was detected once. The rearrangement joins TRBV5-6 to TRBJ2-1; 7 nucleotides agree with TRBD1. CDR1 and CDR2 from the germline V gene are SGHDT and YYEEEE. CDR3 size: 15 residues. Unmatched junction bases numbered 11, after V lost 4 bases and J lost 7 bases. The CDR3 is CASSALSGGRNEQFF. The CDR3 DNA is TGTGCCAGCAGCGCCCTCTCAGGGGGTAGGAATGAGCAGTTCTTC.

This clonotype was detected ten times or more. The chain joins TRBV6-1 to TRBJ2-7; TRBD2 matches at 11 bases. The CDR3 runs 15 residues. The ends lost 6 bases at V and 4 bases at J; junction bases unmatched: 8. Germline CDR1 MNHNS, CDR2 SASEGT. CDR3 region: CASSVSGRASYEQYF. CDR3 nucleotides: TGTGCCAGCAGCGTTAGCGGGAGGGCCTCTTACGAGCAGTACTTC.

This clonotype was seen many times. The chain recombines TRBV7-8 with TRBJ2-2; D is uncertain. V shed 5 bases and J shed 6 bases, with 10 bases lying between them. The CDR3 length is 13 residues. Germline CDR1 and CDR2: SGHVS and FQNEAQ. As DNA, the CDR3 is TGTGCCAGCAGCCATCTCATAGCCGGGGAGCTGTTTTTT. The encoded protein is CASSHLIAGELFF.

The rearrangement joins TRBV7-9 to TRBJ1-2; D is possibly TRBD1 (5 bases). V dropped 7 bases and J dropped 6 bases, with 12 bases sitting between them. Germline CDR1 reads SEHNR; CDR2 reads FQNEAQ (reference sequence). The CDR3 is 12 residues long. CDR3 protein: CASNGHSDGYTF. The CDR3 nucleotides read TGTGCCAGCAACGGACACTCTGATGGCTACACCTTC.

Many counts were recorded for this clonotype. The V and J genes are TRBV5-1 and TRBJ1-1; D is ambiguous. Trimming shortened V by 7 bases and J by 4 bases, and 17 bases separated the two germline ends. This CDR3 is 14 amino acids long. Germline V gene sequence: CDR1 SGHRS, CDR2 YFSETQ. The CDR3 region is CASVLSEGGTEAFF. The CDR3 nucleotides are TGCGCCAGCGTCCTAAGTGAAGGTGGCACTGAAGCTTTCTTT.

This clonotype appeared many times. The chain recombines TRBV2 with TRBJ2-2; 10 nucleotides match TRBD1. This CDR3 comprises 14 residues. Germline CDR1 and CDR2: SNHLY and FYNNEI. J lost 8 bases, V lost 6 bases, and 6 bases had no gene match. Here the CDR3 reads CASRRDRGLGELFF. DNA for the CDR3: TGTGCCAGCAGGAGGGACAGGGGATTGGGGGAGCTGTTTTTT.

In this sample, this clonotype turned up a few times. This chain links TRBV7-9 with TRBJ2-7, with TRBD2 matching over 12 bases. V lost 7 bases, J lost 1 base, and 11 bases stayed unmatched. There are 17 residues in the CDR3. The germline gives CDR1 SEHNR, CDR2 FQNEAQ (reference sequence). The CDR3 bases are TGTGCCAGCAAGGCTCTAGCGGGAGGGCCCAAATCCTACGAGCAGTACTTC. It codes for CASKALAGGPKSYEQYF.

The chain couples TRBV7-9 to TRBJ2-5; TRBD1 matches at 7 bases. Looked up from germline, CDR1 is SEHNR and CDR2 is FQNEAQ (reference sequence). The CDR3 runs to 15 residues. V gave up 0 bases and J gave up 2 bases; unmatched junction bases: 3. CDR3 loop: CASSLAVGQQETQYF. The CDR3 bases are TGTGCCAGCAGCTTAGCAGTGGGACAGCAAGAGACCCAGTACTTC.

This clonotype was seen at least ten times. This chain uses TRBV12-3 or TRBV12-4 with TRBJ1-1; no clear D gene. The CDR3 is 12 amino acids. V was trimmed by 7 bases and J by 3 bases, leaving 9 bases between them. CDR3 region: CASTLAYTEAFF. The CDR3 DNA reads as TGTGCCAGCACATTAGCCTACACTGAAGCTTTCTTT.